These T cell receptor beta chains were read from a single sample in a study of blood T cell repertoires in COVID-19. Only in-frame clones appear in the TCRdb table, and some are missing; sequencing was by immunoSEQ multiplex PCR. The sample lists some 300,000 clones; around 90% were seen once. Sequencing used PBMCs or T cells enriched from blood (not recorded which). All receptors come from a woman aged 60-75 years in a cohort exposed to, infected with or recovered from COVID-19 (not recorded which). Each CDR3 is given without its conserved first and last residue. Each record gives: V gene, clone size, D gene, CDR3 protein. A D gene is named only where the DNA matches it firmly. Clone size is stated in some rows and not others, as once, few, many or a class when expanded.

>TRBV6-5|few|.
ASARGPVTDTQY
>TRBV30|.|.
AWSIWRQSGNTIY
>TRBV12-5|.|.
ASGSRLDNEQF
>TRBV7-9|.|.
ASSDWSSSTDTQY
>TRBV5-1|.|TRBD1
ASSFDRGYNSPLH
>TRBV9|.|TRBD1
ASSPRQGPLYGYT
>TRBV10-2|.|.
ASRELPGKNIQY
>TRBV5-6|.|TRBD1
ASSSGDRETQY
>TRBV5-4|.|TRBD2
ASSSGLAEAHEQF
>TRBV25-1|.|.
ASSDLSGYNEQF
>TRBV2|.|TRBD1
ASSGTGTYEQY
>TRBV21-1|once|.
ASSEPRQGWGSGANVLT
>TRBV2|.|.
ASIEVETQY
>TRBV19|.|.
ASSIKGSGTGELF
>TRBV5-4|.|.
ASSLPGIDEQF
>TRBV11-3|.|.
ASSPTAGSYEQY
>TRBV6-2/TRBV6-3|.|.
ASSQDRGKYSNQPQH
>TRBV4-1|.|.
ASRPTAYNSPLH
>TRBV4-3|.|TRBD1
ASSQDRGTGVNEQF
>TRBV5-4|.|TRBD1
ASSLTDRAGSPLH
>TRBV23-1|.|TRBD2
ASRKTSGQAGTSGREYCEQY
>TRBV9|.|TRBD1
ASSPRQGDNTEAF
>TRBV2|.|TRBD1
ASSERTGGSGELF
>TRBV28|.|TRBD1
ASRGATGTGEEKLF
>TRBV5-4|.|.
ASSTQSVNEKLF
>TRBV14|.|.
ASSQVWGGRGNTGELF
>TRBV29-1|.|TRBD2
SVVPEAGGINEQF
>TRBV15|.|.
ATSRDGQTYGYT